This T cell receptor beta chain was found in a study of T cell repertoires in cytomegalovirus infection. The overall study: Recently identified HLA-C-restricted CMV epitopes were used, and well-studied HLA-B-restricted CMV epitopes were used as well. CMV infection plus the matching HLA type was flagged by public TCR beta signatures.

Germline loops: CDR1 MDHEN, CDR2 SYDVKM. V lost 6 bases and J 1 base, leaving 15 bases between the germline ends. This CDR3 is built from 15 residues. On this clonotype itself: Antigen specificity is unknown.

TCRdb reanalysed the reads using MiXCR and keeps one entry per CDR3 protein. The data show roughly 500,000 distinct CDR3 sequences, under 45% seen once. The chain has TRBV28 and TRBJ1-1, with D uncertain. The source was cultured PBMCs, collected from culture after CMV antigen stimulation. This receptor was identified in a human donor in good health (CMV status not recorded). Some clones in this sample may be carry-over from other donors' samples. CDR3 residues: CASSSIGAGNTEAFF. The DNA for the CDR3 is TGTGCCAGCAGCTCCATCGGAGCTGGGAACACTGAAGCTTTCTTT.